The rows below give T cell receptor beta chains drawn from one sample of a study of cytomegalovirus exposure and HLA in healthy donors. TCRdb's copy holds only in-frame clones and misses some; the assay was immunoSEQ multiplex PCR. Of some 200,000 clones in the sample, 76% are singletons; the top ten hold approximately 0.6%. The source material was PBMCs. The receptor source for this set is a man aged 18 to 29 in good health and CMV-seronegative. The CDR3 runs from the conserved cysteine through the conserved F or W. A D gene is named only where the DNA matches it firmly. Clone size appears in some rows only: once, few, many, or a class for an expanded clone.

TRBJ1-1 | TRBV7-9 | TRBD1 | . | TGTGCCAGCAGCCGCTCGACAGGGACGAGCGCCCCGGACACTGAAGCTTTCTTT | CASSRSTGTSAPDTEAFF
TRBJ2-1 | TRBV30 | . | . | TGTGCCTGGACAGGGTTGGTTTTAGACAATGAGCAGTTCTTC | CAWTGLVLDNEQFF
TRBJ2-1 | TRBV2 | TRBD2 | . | TGTGCCAGCAGTGGAGGAGCGGGAGACTCCTACAATGAGCAGTTCTTC | CASSGGAGDSYNEQFF
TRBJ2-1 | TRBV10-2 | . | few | TGCGCCAGCAGTGAGTTTCGATTAGCGGTATCCTACAATGAGCAGTTCTTC | CASSEFRLAVSYNEQFF
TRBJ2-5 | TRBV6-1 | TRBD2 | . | TGTGCCAGTGCTAGCGGGAGATGGGAGACCCAGTACTTC | CASASGRWETQYF
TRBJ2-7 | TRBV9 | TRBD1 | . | TGTGCCAGCAGGGGCAGGGGGCGATCGTCGTTCCACGAGCAGTACTTC | CASRGRGRSSFHEQYF
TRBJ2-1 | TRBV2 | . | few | TGTGCCAGCAGGCAAGAGGTGATGGATGAGCAGTTCTTC | CASRQEVMDEQFF
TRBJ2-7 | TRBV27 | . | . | TGTGCCAGCAGTATGGGGGGTCCCGCCTACGAGCAGTACTTC | CASSMGGPAYEQYF
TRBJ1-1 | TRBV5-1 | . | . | TGCGCCAGCAGCTTGGACGGGGGCACTGAAGCTTTCTTT | CASSLDGGTEAFF
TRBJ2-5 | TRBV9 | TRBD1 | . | TGTGCCAGCAGCGTATGGGGCAGGGGGGAGACCCAGTACTTC | CASSVWGRGETQYF
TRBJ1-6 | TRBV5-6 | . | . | TGTGCCAGCAGCTACCCCCGGGGGTCGAATTCACCCCTCCACTTT | CASSYPRGSNSPLHF
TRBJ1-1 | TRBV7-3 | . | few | TGTGCCAGCAGCGCCGGGGAGCGGGCTTTCTTT | CASSAGERAFF
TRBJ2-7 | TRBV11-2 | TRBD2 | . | TGTGCCAGCAGCTTCACTAGCGACTTCTACGAGCAGTACTTC | CASSFTSDFYEQYF
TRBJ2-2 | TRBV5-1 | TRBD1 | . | TGCGCCAGCAGCCTAAATATAGGACAGGGGCCGGAGCTGTTTTTT | CASSLNIGQGPELFF
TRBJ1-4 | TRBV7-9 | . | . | TGTGCCAGCAGCTTAACGCAGGGTTCTGAAAAACTGTTTTTT | CASSLTQGSEKLFF
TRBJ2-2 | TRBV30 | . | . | TGTGCCTGGAGTGTACAGGTGGGCGGGGAGCTGTTTTTT | CAWSVQVGGELFF
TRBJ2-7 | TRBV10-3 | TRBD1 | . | TGTGCCATCAGTGAGTCCGTGATTGGGACAGTTAGCTCCTACGAGCAGTACTTC | CAISESVIGTVSSYEQYF
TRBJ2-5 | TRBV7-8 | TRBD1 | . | TGTGCCAGCAGCTTAGCAGGGGACAGGGATCCGATCGGGGAGACCCAGTACTTC | CASSLAGDRDPIGETQYF
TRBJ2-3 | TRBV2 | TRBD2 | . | TGTGCCAGCAGAGGGGGCGGCGCTAGCGGGAGTGATACGCAGTATTTT | CASRGGGASGSDTQYF
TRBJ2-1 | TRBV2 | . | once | TGTGCCAGCTCAACTAGTTCTGAGCAGTTCTTC | CASSTSSEQFF
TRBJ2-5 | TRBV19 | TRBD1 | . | TGTGCCAGTAGTAAGGCGACAGGGAAGCAAGAGACCCAGTACTTC | CASSKATGKQETQYF
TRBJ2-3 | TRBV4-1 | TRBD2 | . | TGCGCCAGCAGCCATGACCAGGTGGCTAGCGGGAGGACTGATACGCAGTATTTT | CASSHDQVASGRTDTQYF
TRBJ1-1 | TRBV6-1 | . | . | TGTGCCAGCAGTGAAGGGAGGGGCACTGAAGCTTTCTTT | CASSEGRGTEAFF
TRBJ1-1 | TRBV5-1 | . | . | TGCGCCAGCAGCTTTTCTATGAACACTGAAGCTTTCTTT | CASSFSMNTEAFF
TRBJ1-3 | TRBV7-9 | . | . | TGTGCCAGCAGCTTTACCCAGGCTGGAAACACCATATATTTT | CASSFTQAGNTIYF
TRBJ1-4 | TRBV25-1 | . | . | TGTGCCAGCAGTGAACCCAGGGCGGCTAATGAAAAACTGTTTTTT | CASSEPRAANEKLFF
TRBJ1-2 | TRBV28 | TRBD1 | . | TGTGCCAGCAGTACTCCCGGACAGGGGAACTATGGCTACACCTTC | CASSTPGQGNYGYTF
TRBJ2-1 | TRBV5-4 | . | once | TGTGCCAGCAGCTTGTCTAGCGACTCCTACAATGAGCAGTTCTTC | CASSLSSDSYNEQFF
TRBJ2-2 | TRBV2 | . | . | TGTGCCAGCAGTTTCCGTACCGGGGAGCTGTTTTTT | CASSFRTGELFF
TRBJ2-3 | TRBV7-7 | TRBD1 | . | TGTGCTAGCAGCCTACAGGGGGCTGAAGATACGCAGTATTTT | CASSLQGAEDTQYF
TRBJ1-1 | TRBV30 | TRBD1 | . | TGTGCCTGGAGACGTAAACAGGGGATCGCTGAAGCTTTCTTT | CAWRRKQGIAEAFF
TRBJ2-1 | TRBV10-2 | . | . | TGCGCCAGCAGTGAGCAGGGATCCTACAATGAGCAGTTCTTC | CASSEQGSYNEQFF
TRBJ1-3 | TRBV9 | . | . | TGTGCCAGCAGCGTAGCTACAGACTCTGGAAACACCATATATTTT | CASSVATDSGNTIYF
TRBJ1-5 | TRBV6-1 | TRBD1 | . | TGTGCCAGCACTTGGACAGGAGGCGACGAGCCCCAGCATTTT | CASTWTGGDEPQHF
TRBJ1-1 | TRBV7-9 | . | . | TGTGCCAGCAGCTTAGAACAGAACACTGAAGCTTTCTTT | CASSLEQNTEAFF
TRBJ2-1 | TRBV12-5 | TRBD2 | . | TGTGCTAGTGGTTTGACGACTAGCGGGGCCTACAATGAGCAGTTCTTC | CASGLTTSGAYNEQFF
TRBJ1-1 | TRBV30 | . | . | TGTGCCTGGAACGACATTCCGAACACTGAAGCTTTCTTT | CAWNDIPNTEAFF
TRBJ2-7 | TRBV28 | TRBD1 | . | TGTGCCAGCAGTTTAGTCGGGACAGCAGTCTACGAGCAGTACTTC | CASSLVGTAVYEQYF
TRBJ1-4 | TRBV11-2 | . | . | TGTGCCAGCAGCTTCGCGGAGACTAATGAAAAACTGTTTTTT | CASSFAETNEKLFF
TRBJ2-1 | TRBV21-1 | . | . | TGTGCCAGCAGCTATCCGGGACTAGCGGCTAGGGATGAGCAGTTCTTC | CASSYPGLAARDEQFF
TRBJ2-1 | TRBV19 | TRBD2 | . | TGTGCCAGTAGTAGGGGGACTAGCGTGATCAATGAGCAGTTCTTC | CASSRGTSVINEQFF
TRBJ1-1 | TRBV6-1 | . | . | TGTGCCAGCCGAGAACCGAACACTGAAGCTTTCTTT | CASREPNTEAFF